This entry concerns a single T cell receptor (beta chain). Antigen: not known. The sample originates from a study of T cell responses to AZD1222 COVID-19 vaccine. Germline values: CDR1 KGHSH, CDR2 LQKENI. This CDR3 region has 16 residues. J gave up 4 bases and V 5 bases, and 7 bases lay outside the gene matches. Clones were read by immunoSEQ multiplex PCR, and TCRdb kept only the in-frame ones, dropping some. The profile covers 40,000 to 55,000 clones, with roughly 85% appearing a single time and 5.5% to 7% taken by the ten largest. Second doses at about 4 or about 12 weeks were pooled. Study findings and constraints: Spike-specific TCR breadth and depth were elevated following two AZD1222 doses. Donors skewed white British and female; clonal diversity was possibly underestimated. The number of AZD1222 recipients seropositive at baseline was only five or six.

This sequence joins TRBV18 and TRBJ2-3; TRBD1 agrees at 12 bases. This receptor was taken from an adult who received the AZD1222 COVID-19 vaccine. This specimen was peripheral blood, taken 28 days after the second AZD1222 dose. CDR3 coding DNA: TGTGCCAGCTCATCCTTGGGACAGGGGGCCTCAGATACGCAGTATTTT. Protein sequence: CASSSLGQGASDTQYF.